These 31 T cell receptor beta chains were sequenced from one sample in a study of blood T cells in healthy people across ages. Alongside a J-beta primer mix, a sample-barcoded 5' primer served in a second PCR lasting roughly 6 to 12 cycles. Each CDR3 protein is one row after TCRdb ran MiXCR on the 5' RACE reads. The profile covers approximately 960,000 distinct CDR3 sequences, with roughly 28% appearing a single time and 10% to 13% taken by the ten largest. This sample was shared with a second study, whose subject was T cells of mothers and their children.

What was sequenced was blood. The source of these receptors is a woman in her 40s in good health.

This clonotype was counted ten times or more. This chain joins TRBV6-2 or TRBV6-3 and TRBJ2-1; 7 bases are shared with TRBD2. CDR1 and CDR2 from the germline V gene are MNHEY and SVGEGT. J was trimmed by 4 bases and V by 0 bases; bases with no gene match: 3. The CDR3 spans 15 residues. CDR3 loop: CASSYSSGSYNEQFF. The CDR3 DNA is TGTGCCAGCAGTTACTCTAGCGGGTCTTACAATGAGCAGTTCTTC.

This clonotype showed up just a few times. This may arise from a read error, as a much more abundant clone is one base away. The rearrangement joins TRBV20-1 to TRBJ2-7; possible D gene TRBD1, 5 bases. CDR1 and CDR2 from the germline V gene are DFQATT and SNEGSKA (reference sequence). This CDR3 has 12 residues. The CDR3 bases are TGCAGGGCTAGTGCAGGGTTCTACGAGCAGTACTTC. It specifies CRASAGFYEQYF.

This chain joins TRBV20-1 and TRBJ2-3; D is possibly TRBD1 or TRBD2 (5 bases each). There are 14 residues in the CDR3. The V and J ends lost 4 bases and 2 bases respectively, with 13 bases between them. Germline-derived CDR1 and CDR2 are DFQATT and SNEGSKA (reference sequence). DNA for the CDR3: TGCAGTGCTAAATCCGGGACCCACACAGATACGCAGTATTTT. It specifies CSAKSGTHTDTQYF.

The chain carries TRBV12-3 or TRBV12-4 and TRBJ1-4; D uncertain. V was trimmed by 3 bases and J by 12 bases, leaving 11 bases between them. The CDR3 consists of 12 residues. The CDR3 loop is CASSLSFEELFF. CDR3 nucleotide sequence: TGTGCCAGCAGTTTGAGTTTCGAAGAACTGTTTTTT.

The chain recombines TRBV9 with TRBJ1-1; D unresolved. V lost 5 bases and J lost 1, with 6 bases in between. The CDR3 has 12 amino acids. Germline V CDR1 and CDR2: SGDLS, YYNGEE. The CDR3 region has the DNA TGTGCCAGCAGTGGGAGGAACACTGAAGCTTTCTTT. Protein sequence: CASSGRNTEAFF.

The CDR3 loop is CASSLATGSDTQYF. The CDR3 nucleotides are TGTGCCAGCAGTTTAGCTACAGGGTCAGATACGCAGTATTTT. The chain links TRBV12-3 or TRBV12-4 to TRBJ2-3; maybe TRBD1 (6 bases). V was shortened by 0 bases and J by 4 bases, with 8 bases between the two germline ends. The CDR3 length is 14 residues.

This chain's CDR3 is CASSSRQGDPYNEQYF. CDR3 DNA sequence: TGTGCCAGCAGTTCGAGACAGGGGGACCCATACAATGAGCAGTACTTC. The rearrangement links TRBV27 to TRBJ2-1, with 9 positions matching TRBD1. The DNA end lines up better with TRBJ2-7; the J call may be wrong. The CDR3 contains 16 residues. Germline V gene sequence: CDR1 MNHEY, CDR2 SMNVEV (reference sequence).

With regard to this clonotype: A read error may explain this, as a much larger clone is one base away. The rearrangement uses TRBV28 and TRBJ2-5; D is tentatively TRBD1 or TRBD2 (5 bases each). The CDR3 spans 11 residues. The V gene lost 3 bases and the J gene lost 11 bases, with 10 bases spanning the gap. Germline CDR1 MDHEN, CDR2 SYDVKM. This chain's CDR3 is CASSFTGRQYF. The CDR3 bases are TGTGCCAGCAGTTTCACGGGACGGCAGTACTTC.

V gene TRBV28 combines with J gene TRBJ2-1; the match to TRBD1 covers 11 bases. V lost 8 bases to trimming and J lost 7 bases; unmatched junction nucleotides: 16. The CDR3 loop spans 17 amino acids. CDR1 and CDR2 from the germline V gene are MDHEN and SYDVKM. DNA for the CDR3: TGTGCCAGCGGCTCCCGGACAGGGGGCGCCGAAGATAATGAGCAGTTCTTC. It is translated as CASGSRTGGAEDNEQFF.

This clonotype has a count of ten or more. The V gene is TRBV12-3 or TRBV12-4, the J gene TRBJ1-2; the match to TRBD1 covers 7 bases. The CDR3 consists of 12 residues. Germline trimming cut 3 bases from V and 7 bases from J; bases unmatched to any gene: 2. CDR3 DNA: TGTGCCAGCAGTTTCTCAGGGGGTGGCTACACCTTC. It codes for CASSFSGGGYTF.

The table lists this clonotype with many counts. CDR3 sequence reads: CSAPGQWGYGYTF. CDR3 DNA sequence: TGCAGTGCTCCAGGTCAATGGGGCTATGGCTACACCTTC. This sequence joins TRBV20-1 and TRBJ1-2; no clear D. Trimming removed 5 bases from V and 4 bases from J, with 14 bases in between. The CDR3 consists of 13 residues. Germline lookup yields CDR1 DFQATT and CDR2 SNEGSKA (reference sequence).

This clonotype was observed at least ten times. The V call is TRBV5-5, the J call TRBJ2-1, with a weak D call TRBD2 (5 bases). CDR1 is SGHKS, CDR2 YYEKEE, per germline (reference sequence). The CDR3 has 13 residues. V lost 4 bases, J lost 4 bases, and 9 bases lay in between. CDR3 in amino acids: CASSKGAYNEQFF. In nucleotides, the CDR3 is TGTGCCAGCAGCAAGGGAGCTTACAATGAGCAGTTCTTC.

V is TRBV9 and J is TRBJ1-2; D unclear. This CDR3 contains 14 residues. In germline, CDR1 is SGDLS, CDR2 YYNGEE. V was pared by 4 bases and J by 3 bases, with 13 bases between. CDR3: CASSKSSRDYGYTF. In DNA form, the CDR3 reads TGTGCCAGCAGCAAGAGCTCGCGGGACTATGGCTACACCTTC.

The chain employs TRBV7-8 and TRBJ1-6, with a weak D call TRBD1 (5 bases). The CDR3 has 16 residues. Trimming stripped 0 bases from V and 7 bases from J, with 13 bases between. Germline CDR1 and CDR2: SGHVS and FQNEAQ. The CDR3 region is CASSLARAGGNSPLHF. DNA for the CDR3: TGTGCCAGCAGCTTAGCGCGTGCTGGGGGGAATTCACCCCTCCACTTT.

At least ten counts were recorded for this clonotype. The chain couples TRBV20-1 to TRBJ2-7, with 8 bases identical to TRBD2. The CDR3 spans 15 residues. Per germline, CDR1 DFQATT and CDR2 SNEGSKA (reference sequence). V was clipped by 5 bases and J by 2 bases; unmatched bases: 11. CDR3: CSARNRTSLTYEQYF. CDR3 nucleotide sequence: TGCAGTGCTCGAAACCGGACTAGCCTGACCTACGAGCAGTACTTC.

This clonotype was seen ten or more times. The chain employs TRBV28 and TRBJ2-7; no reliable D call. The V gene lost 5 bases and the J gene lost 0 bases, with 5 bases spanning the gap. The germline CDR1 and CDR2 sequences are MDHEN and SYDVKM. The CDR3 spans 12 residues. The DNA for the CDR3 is TGTGCCAGCAGTCCCCACTCCTACGAGCAGTACTTC. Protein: CASSPHSYEQYF.

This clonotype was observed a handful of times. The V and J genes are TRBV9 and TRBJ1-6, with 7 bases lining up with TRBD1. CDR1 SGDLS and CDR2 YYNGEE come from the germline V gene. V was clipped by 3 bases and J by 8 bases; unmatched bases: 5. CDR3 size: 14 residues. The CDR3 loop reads CASSATGSDSPLHF. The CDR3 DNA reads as TGTGCCAGCAGCGCGACAGGGTCCGATTCACCCCTCCACTTT.

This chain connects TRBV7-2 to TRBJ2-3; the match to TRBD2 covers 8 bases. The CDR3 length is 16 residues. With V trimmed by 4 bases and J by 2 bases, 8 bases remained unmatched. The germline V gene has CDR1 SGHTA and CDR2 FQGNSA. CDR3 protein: CASSSAGGGYTDTQYF. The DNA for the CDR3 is TGTGCCAGCAGCTCGGCCGGGGGGGGCTACACAGATACGCAGTATTTT. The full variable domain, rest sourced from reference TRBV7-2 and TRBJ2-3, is GAGVSQSPSNKVTEKGKDVELRCDPISGHTALYWYRQSLGQGLEFLIYFQGNSAPDKSGLPSDRFSAERTGGSVSTLTIQRTQQEDSAVYLCASSSAGGGYTDTQYFGPGTRLTVL.

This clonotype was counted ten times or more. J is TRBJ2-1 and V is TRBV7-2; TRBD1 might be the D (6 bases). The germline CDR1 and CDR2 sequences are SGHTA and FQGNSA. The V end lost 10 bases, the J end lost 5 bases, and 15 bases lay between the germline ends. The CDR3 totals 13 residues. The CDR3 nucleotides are TGTGCCACCGCCCGACAGGTTAACAATGAGCAGTTCTTC. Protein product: CATARQVNNEQFF.

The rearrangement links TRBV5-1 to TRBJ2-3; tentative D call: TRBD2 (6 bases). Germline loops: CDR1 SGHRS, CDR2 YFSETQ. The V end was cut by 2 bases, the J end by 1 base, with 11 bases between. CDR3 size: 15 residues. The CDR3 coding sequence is TGCGCCAGCAGCTTTATCCCGGGGGGCACAGATACGCAGTATTTT. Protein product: CASSFIPGGTDTQYF.

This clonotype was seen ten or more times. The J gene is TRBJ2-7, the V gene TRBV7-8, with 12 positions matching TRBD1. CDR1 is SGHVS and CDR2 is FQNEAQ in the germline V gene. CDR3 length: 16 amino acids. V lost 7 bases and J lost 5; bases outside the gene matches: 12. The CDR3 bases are TGTGCCAGCACGAACCAAGCCGGGACAGGGGGCCACGAGCAGTACTTC. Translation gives CASTNQAGTGGHEQYF.

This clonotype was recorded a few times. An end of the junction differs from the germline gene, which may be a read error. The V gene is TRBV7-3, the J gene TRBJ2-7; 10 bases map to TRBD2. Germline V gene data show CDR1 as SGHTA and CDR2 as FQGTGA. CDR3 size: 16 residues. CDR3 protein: CAGSPLAGGSSYEQYF. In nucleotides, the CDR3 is TGTGCCGGCAGCCCGTTAGCGGGGGGATCCTCCTACGAGCAGTACTTC. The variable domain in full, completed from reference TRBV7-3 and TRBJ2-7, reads GAGVSQTPSNKVTEKGKYVELRCDPISGHTALYWYRQSLGQGPEFLIYFQGTGAADDSGLPNDRFFAVRPEGSVSTLKIQRTERGDSAVYLCAGSPLAGGSSYEQYFGPGTRLTVT.

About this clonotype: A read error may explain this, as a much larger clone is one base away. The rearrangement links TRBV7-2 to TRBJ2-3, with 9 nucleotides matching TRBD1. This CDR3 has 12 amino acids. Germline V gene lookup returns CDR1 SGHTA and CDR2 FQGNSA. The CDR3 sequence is CDSSLQGATQYF. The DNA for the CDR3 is TGTGACAGCAGCTTACAGGGGGCTACGCAGTATTTT.

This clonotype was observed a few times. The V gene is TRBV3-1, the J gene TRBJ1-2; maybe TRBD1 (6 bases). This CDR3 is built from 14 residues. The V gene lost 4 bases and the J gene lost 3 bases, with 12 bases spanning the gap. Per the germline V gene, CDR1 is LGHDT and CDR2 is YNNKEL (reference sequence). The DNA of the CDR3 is TGTGCCAGCAGCCTCAGGACAGCTCACTATGGCTACACCTTC. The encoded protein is CASSLRTAHYGYTF.

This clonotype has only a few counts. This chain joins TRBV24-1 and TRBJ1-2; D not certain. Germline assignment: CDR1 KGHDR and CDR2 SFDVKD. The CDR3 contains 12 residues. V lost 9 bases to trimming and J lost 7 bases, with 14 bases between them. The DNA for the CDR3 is TGTGCCACCCCTGCGGCTTTTGGTGGCTACACCTTC. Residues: CATPAAFGGYTF.

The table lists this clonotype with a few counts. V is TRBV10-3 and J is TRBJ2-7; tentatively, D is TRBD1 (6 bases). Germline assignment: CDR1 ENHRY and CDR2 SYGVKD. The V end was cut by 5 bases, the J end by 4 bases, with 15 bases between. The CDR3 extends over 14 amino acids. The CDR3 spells CAISQGILGYEQYF. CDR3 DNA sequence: TGTGCCATCAGTCAGGGGATTTTGGGGTACGAGCAGTACTTC.

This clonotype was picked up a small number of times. Here the CDR3 reads CASSPVDQETQYF. Here the CDR3 DNA reads TGTGCCAGCTCACCGGTCGACCAAGAGACCCAGTACTTC. The chain joins TRBV18 to TRBJ2-5; no reliable D call. Trimming cost V 3 bases and J 0 bases, with 5 bases left between them. Germline V gene sequence: CDR1 KGHSH, CDR2 LQKENI. The CDR3 runs to 13 residues.

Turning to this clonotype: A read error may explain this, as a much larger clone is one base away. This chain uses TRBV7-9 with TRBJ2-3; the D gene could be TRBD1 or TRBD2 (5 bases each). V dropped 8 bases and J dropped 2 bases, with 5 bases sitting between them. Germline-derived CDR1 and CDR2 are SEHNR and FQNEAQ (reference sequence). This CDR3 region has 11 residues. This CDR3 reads CASGTTDTQYF. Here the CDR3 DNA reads TGTGCCAGCGGGACCACAGATACGCAGTATTTT.

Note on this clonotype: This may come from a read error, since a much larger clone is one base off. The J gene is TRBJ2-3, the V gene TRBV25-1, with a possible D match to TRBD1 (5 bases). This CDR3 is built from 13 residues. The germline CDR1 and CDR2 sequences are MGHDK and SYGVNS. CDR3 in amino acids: CASRQSSTGTQYF. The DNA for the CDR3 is TGTGCCAGCAGACAGTCAAGCACAGGTACGCAGTATTTT. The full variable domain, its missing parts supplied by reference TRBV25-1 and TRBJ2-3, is EADIYQTPRYLVIGTGKKITLECSQTMGHDKMYWYQQDPGMELHLIHYSYGVNSTEKGDLSSESTVSRIRTEHFPLTLESARPSHTSQYLCASRQSSTGTQYFGPGTRLTVL.

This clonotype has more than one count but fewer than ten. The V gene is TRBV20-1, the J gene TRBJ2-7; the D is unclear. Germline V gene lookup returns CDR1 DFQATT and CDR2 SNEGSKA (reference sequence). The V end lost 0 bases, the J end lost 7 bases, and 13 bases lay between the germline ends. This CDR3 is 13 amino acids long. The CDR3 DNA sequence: TGCAGTGCTAGAGAGTACAGAATAGATGAGCAGTACTTC. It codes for CSAREYRIDEQYF.

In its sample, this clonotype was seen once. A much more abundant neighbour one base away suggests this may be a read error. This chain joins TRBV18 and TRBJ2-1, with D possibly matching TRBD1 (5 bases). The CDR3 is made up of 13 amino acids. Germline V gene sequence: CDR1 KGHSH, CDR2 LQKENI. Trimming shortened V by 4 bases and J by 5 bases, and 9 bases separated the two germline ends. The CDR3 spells CASSLQGHNEQFF. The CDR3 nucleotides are TGTGCCAGCTCACTTCAGGGTCACAATGAGCAGTTCTTC.